This T cell receptor beta chain originates from a study of shared clonotypes between healthy human individuals. Study context: The study drew on a couple of women and three men aged 18 to 49 as donors. Whole-study results and caveats: Only a few donors were included, so the genetic and exposure-history diversity represented was limited.

Original handling: Filtering differed, since immunoSEQ gave only junction sequences and no quality scores. TCRdb keeps only in-frame clones here, not all; method: immunoSEQ multiplex PCR. Clone size and V and J calls were adopted from that table, with D and trimming inferred from the DNA. The data contain 450,000 to 600,000 clones, 79% of them singletons. Every one of the donors was a Caucasian adult that lived in Nashville, Tennessee. About this clone: The antigen is undetermined.

Germline-derived CDR1 and CDR2 are GTSNPN and SVGIG (reference sequence). The CDR3 has 12 residues. The V and J genes are TRBV30 and TRBJ2-5, with D maybe TRBD2 (6 bases). The J call may not be correct, given that the DNA end is closer to TRBJ2-7. The clonotype comes from a woman between 40 and 50 years old in good health. Some clones in this sample may be carry-over from other donors' samples. The sequenced material came from PBMCs. The CDR3 protein is CAWNYGGYEQYF. CDR3 DNA: TGTGCCTGGAACTACGGGGGCTACGAGCAGTACTTC.